This T cell receptor beta chain was captured in a study of long-term antiretroviral therapy in people with HIV. The study's findings and limits: Relative to control repertoires, HIV repertoires exhibited narrower CDR3 length ranges. Dating from about 2004 to 2018, the blood was possibly obtained under older ART regimens. All time points showed a repertoire dominated by clones expanded before ART.

At survey level, the immunoSEQ assay was run in its v3.0 version. Assay used: immunoSEQ multiplex PCR; TCRdb lists only in-frame clones, some missing. This table holds about 27,000 clones, approximately 81% found once. Remarks on this clone: The antigen is unknown.

Trimming took 3 bases from V and 4 from J; bases not matched to a gene: 13. Germline CDR1 is SGHNT and CDR2 is YYREEE (reference sequence). The CDR3 length is 17 residues. The receptor was derived from a man in his forties or fifties with HIV. This specimen consisted of unsorted PBMCs, obtained 3 years after starting antiretroviral therapy. The rearrangement links TRBV5-4 to TRBJ2-5; 9 bases fit TRBD1. The CDR3 nucleotides read TGTGCCAGCAGCTCCTCACCCGGGACAGGGATTCGAGAGACCCAGTACTTC. It codes for CASSSSPGTGIRETQYF.